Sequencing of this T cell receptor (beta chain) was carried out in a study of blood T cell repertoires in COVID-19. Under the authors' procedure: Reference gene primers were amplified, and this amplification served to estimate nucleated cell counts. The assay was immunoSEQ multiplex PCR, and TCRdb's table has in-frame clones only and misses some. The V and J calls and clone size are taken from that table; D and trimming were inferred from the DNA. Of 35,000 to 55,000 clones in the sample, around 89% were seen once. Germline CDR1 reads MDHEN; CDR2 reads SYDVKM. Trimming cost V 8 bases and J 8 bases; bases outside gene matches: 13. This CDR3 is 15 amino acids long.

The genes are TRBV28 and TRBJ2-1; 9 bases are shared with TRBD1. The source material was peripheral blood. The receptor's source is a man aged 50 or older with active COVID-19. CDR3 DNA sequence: TGTGCCAGCCATGGGCCGGGACAGGGACATCATGAGCAGTTCTTC. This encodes CASHGPGQGHHEQFF.